Listed below are T cell receptor beta chains from one sample, sequenced in a study of blood T cell repertoires in COVID-19. Sequenced by immunoSEQ multiplex PCR; TCRdb stores in-frame clones only, minus some. This sample has around 200,000 clones, with about 82% found just once. The sequencing input was PBMCs or T cells enriched from blood (not recorded which). The receptors derive from a man in his forties or fifties with acute COVID-19. The CDR3 runs from the conserved cysteine through the conserved F or W. Fields, in order: CDR3 length, clone size, J gene, D gene, V gene, CDR3 DNA, CDR3 protein. A D gene is named only where the DNA matches it firmly. Size values are once, few and many counts, or a class for expanded clones, and some rows have none.

16 | few | TRBJ2-3 | - | TRBV7-2 | TGTGCCAGCAGCGTCTCCTCTAGCTCCCACACAGATACGCAGTATTTT | CASSVSSSSHTDTQYF
11 | once | TRBJ2-2 | - | TRBV13 | TGTGCCAGCAGGGAGACCGGGGAGCTGTTTTTT | CASRETGELFF
15 | - | TRBJ2-1 | - | TRBV3-1/TRBV3-2 | TGTGCCAGCAGCCAAAGGGGTCCAGGGAACAATGAGCAGTTCTTC | CASSQRGPGNNEQFF
12 | - | TRBJ1-4 | - | TRBV12-3/TRBV12-4 | TGTGCCAGCAGGAACGGGGGGGAAAAACTGTTTTTT | CASRNGGEKLFF
16 | - | TRBJ2-1 | TRBD2 | TRBV28 | TGTGCCAGCACAGTTAGTGCTAGCGGGAGAAAGGAGGAGCAGTTCTTC | CASTVSASGRKEEQFF
12 | - | TRBJ2-7 | - | TRBV27 | TGTGCCAGCCAGGCAGGCCCCTACGAGCAGTACTTC | CASQAGPYEQYF
16 | few | TRBJ1-1 | TRBD1 | TRBV9 | TGTGCCAGCGGGCCACTTCCCGGGACAGTGAACACTGAAGCTTTCTTT | CASGPLPGTVNTEAFF
18 | - | TRBJ2-2 | TRBD2 | TRBV23-1 | TGCGCCAGCAGTCCCGAGGCCGGGACTAGCGGGAACACCGGGGAGCTGTTTTTT | CASSPEAGTSGNTGELFF
14 | - | TRBJ1-2 | TRBD1 | TRBV11-2 | TGTGCCAGCCGCCCGACGGGACAGGGGTCCGGCTACACCTTC | CASRPTGQGSGYTF
16 | - | TRBJ2-1 | TRBD2 | TRBV7-9 | TGTGCCAGCAGCTTAGACCCTAGCGGGAGGGCCGATGAGCAGTTCTTC | CASSLDPSGRADEQFF
13 | few | TRBJ2-7 | - | TRBV7-9 | TGTGCCAGCAGCTCGACTCCTATCCACGAGCAGTACTTC | CASSSTPIHEQYF
14 | once | TRBJ2-1 | - | TRBV7-6 | TGTGCCAGCAGCTTAGCGGGAGTCCACAATGAGCAGTTCTTC | CASSLAGVHNEQFF
12 | - | TRBJ1-2 | - | TRBV29-1 | TGCACCTACTCTGGCGGGAACTATGGCTACACCTTC | CTYSGGNYGYTF
15 | - | TRBJ2-7 | TRBD1 | TRBV3-1/TRBV3-2 | TGTGCCAGCAGCCAGGGGCGGGGACAGGGTCGCGAGCAGTACTTC | CASSQGRGQGREQYF
14 | - | TRBJ2-1 | TRBD2 | TRBV5-4 | TGTGCCAGCAGCTTGTCTTCGGGAGGGCTTGAGCAGTTCTTC | CASSLSSGGLEQFF
14 | - | TRBJ2-7 | TRBD1 | TRBV15 | TGTGCCACCAGCAGAGACAGGGGGCACTACGAGCAGTACTTC | CATSRDRGHYEQYF
16 | - | TRBJ2-2 | TRBD2 | TRBV28 | TGTGCCAGCAGTTCCCTAGCGGGAGAGCGCACCGGGGAGCTGTTTTTT | CASSSLAGERTGELFF
14 | - | TRBJ2-7 | TRBD2 | TRBV10-2 | TGCGCCAGCAGTGAACCAGCGGGAGGGCTAAAGCAGTACTTC | CASSEPAGGLKQYF
17 | - | TRBJ1-1 | - | TRBV4-3 | TGCGCCAGCAGCCGGAAGGGGGGGGGCGAGATAGCCGTTGAAGCTTTCTTT | CASSRKGGGEIAVEAFF
13 | - | TRBJ1-2 | - | TRBV9 | TGTGCCAGCAGCGCTGGGTCAGGATATGGCTACACCTTC | CASSAGSGYGYTF
14 | - | TRBJ2-7 | TRBD1 | TRBV7-8 | TGTGCCAGCAGCCCGTCGGGACAGGGGGACGAGCAGTACTTC | CASSPSGQGDEQYF
13 | - | TRBJ2-2 | - | TRBV28 | TGTGCCAGCATACGAGAGAACACCGGGGAGCTGTTTTTT | CASIRENTGELFF
13 | - | TRBJ2-7 | TRBD1 | TRBV6-5 | TGTGCCAGCAGGGGACAGGGGGACTACGAGCAGTACTTC | CASRGQGDYEQYF
15 | - | TRBJ2-2 | - | TRBV9 | TGTGCCAGCAGCGCGGGAACCGACGGAGGCGGGGAGCTGTTTTTT | CASSAGTDGGGELFF
16 | - | TRBJ1-1 | - | TRBV6-2/TRBV6-3 | TGTGCCAGCAGTTACAACGTTTGGGCCCCCAACACTGAAGCTTTCTTT | CASSYNVWAPNTEAFF
13 | - | TRBJ2-5 | TRBD2 | TRBV7-2 | TGTGCCAGCAGCCGGGAGGGACAAGAGACCCAGTACTTC | CASSREGQETQYF
14 | - | TRBJ2-7 | - | TRBV4-1 | TGCGCCAGCAGCCAATTTGGGGCCCCCTACGAGCAGTACTTC | CASSQFGAPYEQYF
12 | - | TRBJ2-5 | - | TRBV18 | TGTGCCAGCTCCTCATGGGAGGAGACCCAGTACTTC | CASSSWEETQYF
13 | - | TRBJ2-7 | - | TRBV28 | TGTGCCAGCAGCTCCAGGGCGGCCCACGAGCAGTACTTC | CASSSRAAHEQYF
16 | - | TRBJ2-1 | - | TRBV5-1 | TGCGCCAGCAGCAAAGAGACATCCCGCTCCTACAATGAGCAGTTCTTC | CASSKETSRSYNEQFF
16 | - | TRBJ2-7 | - | TRBV5-4 | TGTGCCAGCAGCCACCGGGATCTAGCTTACTCCTACGAGCAGTACTTC | CASSHRDLAYSYEQYF
16 | once | TRBJ2-7 | TRBD1 | TRBV28 | TGTGCCAGCAGCTCACTGACCGGGACAGGGCGTAGCGAGCAGTACTTC | CASSSLTGTGRSEQYF
15 | - | TRBJ2-3 | - | TRBV5-1 | TGCGCCAGCAGCTTGGAACTAGCTAGGTCAGATACGCAGTATTTT | CASSLELARSDTQYF
13 | - | TRBJ1-3 | - | TRBV2 | TGTGCCACCCGGGCGCGAGGGGGAAACACCATATATTTT | CATRARGGNTIYF
16 | - | TRBJ2-3 | - | TRBV7-9 | TGTGCCAGCAGCTTCGCGACAACTCGGGAGTCGGATACGCAGTATTTT | CASSFATTRESDTQYF
15 | - | TRBJ2-3 | TRBD1 | TRBV2 | TGTGCCAGCACCGGTAAGGGGGCGGACACAGATACGCAGTATTTT | CASTGKGADTDTQYF
14 | - | TRBJ1-5 | TRBD1 | TRBV9 | TGTGCCAGCAGCGCTACAGGGGGAGGTCAGCCCCAGCATTTT | CASSATGGGQPQHF
15 | few | TRBJ2-2 | TRBD2 | TRBV6-5 | TGTGCCAGCAGGGATGCGGGAGGGAACACCGGGGAGCTGTTTTTT | CASRDAGGNTGELFF
15 | - | TRBJ1-2 | - | TRBV3-1/TRBV3-2 | TGTGCCAGCAGCTCCCGCGGGATCTCGAGAGAAGGCTACACCTTC | CASSSRGISREGYTF
14 | few | TRBJ1-6 | TRBD1 | TRBV7-3 | TGTGCCAGCAGCTTAAACCAGGGGGCTTCACCCCTCCACTTT | CASSLNQGASPLHF
14 | - | TRBJ2-7 | TRBD2 | TRBV5-6 | TGTGCCAGCAGCCCGGGACTAGCGAAATACGAGCAGTACTTC | CASSPGLAKYEQYF
12 | - | TRBJ2-1 | - | TRBV6-5 | TGTGCCAGCAGTTCCAGAATTAATGAGCAGTTCTTC | CASSSRINEQFF
15 | - | TRBJ2-3 | - | TRBV7-9 | TGTGCCAGCAGCTCGCGGGTATTGGGCACAGATACGCAGTATTTT | CASSSRVLGTDTQYF
12 | once | TRBJ1-6 | - | TRBV18 | TGTGCCAGCTCACCACCCACCCAACACCTCCACTTT | CASSPPTQHLHF
13 | once | TRBJ2-3 | - | TRBV27 | TGTGCCAGCAGTTCCCCCCTTACAGATACGCAGTATTTT | CASSSPLTDTQYF
14 | - | TRBJ1-5 | TRBD1 | TRBV19 | TGTGCCAGTAGGGGCCCAGGGGGAAATCAGCCCCAGCATTTT | CASRGPGGNQPQHF
13 | - | TRBJ2-2 | - | TRBV7-9 | TGTGCCAGCAGCTCATATAGGGGAGGGGAGCTGTTTTTT | CASSSYRGGELFF
11 | once | TRBJ2-7 | TRBD1 | TRBV20-1 | TGCAGTGCTCCTCAGGGGGCCGAGCAGTACTTC | CSAPQGAEQYF
13 | - | TRBJ2-7 | - | TRBV9 | TGTGCCAGCAGCGCCGACCGCTGGGCCGAGCAGTACTTC | CASSADRWAEQYF
15 | - | TRBJ1-1 | - | TRBV7-3 | TGTGCCAGCAGCCCGAATGGACTAGGGGACACTGAAGCTTTCTTT | CASSPNGLGDTEAFF
11 | - | TRBJ1-2 | - | TRBV28 | TGTGCCAGCATGTACAGGGATGGCTACACCTTC | CASMYRDGYTF
15 | - | TRBJ2-3 | TRBD2 | TRBV9 | TGTGCCAGCAGCGTAGCCAGCGGGACTGTGGATACGCAGTATTTT | CASSVASGTVDTQYF
13 | once | TRBJ2-1 | - | TRBV5-6 | TGTGCCAGCACCCGTGGGCTCTACAATGAGCAGTTCTTC | CASTRGLYNEQFF
13 | once | TRBJ2-1 | - | TRBV25-1 | TGTGCCAGCAGTCTTGGGAGTCTACCAGAGCAGTTCTTC | CASSLGSLPEQFF
13 | - | TRBJ1-5 | - | TRBV4-1 | TGCGCCAGCAGCCAAGGACAGTTTCAGCCCCAGCATTTT | CASSQGQFQPQHF